This T cell receptor beta chain derives from a study of T cells in Graves' hyperthyroidism and ophthalmopathy. Whole-study context: At the time of initial diagnosis and before any treatment, peripheral blood was collected.

Trimming left V 5 bases short and J 4 bases short, with 15 bases between. Germline lookup yields CDR1 LNHDA and CDR2 SQIVND (reference sequence). This CDR3 is 14 amino acids long. TCR beta CDR3 regions were amplified from RNA. The HTBI primer set was used in a first-round RT-PCR of the TCR CDR3. One entry per CDR3 protein results from TCRdb running MiXCR on the multiplex PCR reads. Of under 350,000 distinct CDR3 sequences in the sample, less than 30% were seen once. This clonotype originated in a man aged 40-55 years with Graves' hyperthyroidism that later progressed to Graves' ophthalmopathy. This chain connects TRBV19 to TRBJ2-7; D perhaps matches TRBD2 (6 bases). The source material was blood. The CDR3 protein is CASSGTDYGYEQYF. DNA for the CDR3: TGTGCCAGTAGTGGGACGGACTATGGGTACGAGCAGTACTTC.